The rows below give T cell receptor beta chains drawn from one sample of a study of cytomegalovirus exposure and HLA in healthy donors. The repertoire was sequenced with immunoSEQ multiplex PCR; TCRdb's copy has only in-frame clones and lacks some. This sample has under 150,000 clones, with 86% found just once. Sequencing was performed on PBMCs. These receptor sequences come from a man younger than 35 in good health and CMV-seronegative. Both conserved end residues are part of each CDR3. The order of the fields is CDR3 length, J gene, D gene, V gene, clone size, CDR3 DNA, CDR3 protein. D genes are given only for firm matches. Not every row has a clone size; where given, it reads once, few, many or a size class.

>19|TRBJ1-3|-|TRBV4-1|-
TGCGCCAGCAGCCAACCCCTAACAATGGGGGGGACATCGAGAAACACCATATATTTT
CASSQPLTMGGTSRNTIYF
>14|TRBJ2-1|-|TRBV27|-
TGTGCCAGCAGTTGGACATCCCCTGGGAATGAGCAGTTCTTC
CASSWTSPGNEQFF
>15|TRBJ1-4|-|TRBV5-6|-
TGTGCCAGCAGCTTATTGGGGGCGGGTAATGAAAAACTGTTTTTT
CASSLLGAGNEKLFF
>15|TRBJ2-2|TRBD2|TRBV6-5|-
TGTGCCAGCAGGCGGCTAGCGGGGGGGACCGGGGAGCTGTTTTTT
CASRRLAGGTGELFF
>15|TRBJ2-7|TRBD2|TRBV6-6|-
TGTGCCAGCAGTACCGGAATAGCGGGGGCCTACGAGCAGTACTTC
CASSTGIAGAYEQYF
>20|TRBJ2-5|TRBD2|TRBV12-5|-
TGTGCTAGTGGTTTGAACCGACTAGCGGGGGGGATGAGGGTACGAGAGACCCAGTACTTC
CASGLNRLAGGMRVRETQYF
>14|TRBJ1-5|-|TRBV6-5|few
TGTGCCAGCAGTTTAGGACAGACGAATCAGCCCCAGCATTTT
CASSLGQTNQPQHF
>13|TRBJ2-7|-|TRBV6-1|-
TGTGCCAGCAGTGAAGCTCGGCCAGGCGAGCAGTACTTC
CASSEARPGEQYF
>15|TRBJ1-4|-|TRBV28|-
TGTGCCAGCAGTTTAGTGCGGACAGTTAATGAAAAACTGTTTTTT
CASSLVRTVNEKLFF
>18|TRBJ2-4|TRBD2|TRBV4-1|-
TGCGCCAGCAGCCAAGGGGTAGCGGGGGGGCCAAACAAAAACATTCAGTACTTC
CASSQGVAGGPNKNIQYF
>16|TRBJ2-3|TRBD2|TRBV29-1|-
TGCAGCGCCCAGGGGCCACTAGCGGGAGGGCCCGATACGCAGTATTTT
CSAQGPLAGGPDTQYF
>12|TRBJ1-4|-|TRBV30|-
TGTGCCTGGAGTAGTTTCGGGGAAAAACTGTTTTTT
CAWSSFGEKLFF
>14|TRBJ2-7|TRBD1|TRBV25-1|-
TGTGCCAGTCAGGGGCAGGGGGCGTACTACGAGCAGTACTTC
CASQGQGAYYEQYF
>15|TRBJ2-1|TRBD1|TRBV19|few
TGTGCCAGTAACCGCCGGGACAGGGGGCAGTCTGAGCAGTTCTTC
CASNRRDRGQSEQFF
>13|TRBJ1-3|-|TRBV7-9|-
TGTGCCAGCAGAGCAGGGACTGGAAACACCATATATTTT
CASRAGTGNTIYF
>15|TRBJ2-3|TRBD2|TRBV7-2|-
TGTGCCAGCAGCTTAGCCCTAGCGGGCACAGATACGCAGTATTTT
CASSLALAGTDTQYF
>15|TRBJ2-7|TRBD2|TRBV2|few
TGTGCCAGCAGTGGTGTTAGCGGGGGGTCCTTCGAGCAGTACTTC
CASSGVSGGSFEQYF
>17|TRBJ2-1|-|TRBV27|-
TGTGCCAGCAGCCGTCGACAGGCTAACTACTCCTACAATGAGCAGTTCTTC
CASSRRQANYSYNEQFF
>14|TRBJ2-3|TRBD2|TRBV28|-
TGTGCCAGCAGTTTGATAGCGGGAGGGAATACGCAGTATTTT
CASSLIAGGNTQYF
>15|TRBJ1-2|-|TRBV5-4|once
TGTGCCAGCAGCTTGGAACAGGGCAATCGAGGTGGCTACACCTTC
CASSLEQGNRGGYTF
>14|TRBJ2-7|-|TRBV9|-
TGTGCCAGCAGCGTAGAAGTCCTATCTCACGAGCAGTACTTC
CASSVEVLSHEQYF
>16|TRBJ2-7|TRBD1|TRBV10-3|-
TGTGCCATCAGTGAGACCGGGACAGGGGGCCCTTACGAGCAGTACTTC
CAISETGTGGPYEQYF
>14|TRBJ2-7|-|TRBV19|-
TGTGCCAGTAGTAGTGGAGGGGCCACCTACGAGCAGTACTTC
CASSSGGATYEQYF
>14|TRBJ2-7|TRBD1|TRBV5-1|-
TGCGCCAGCAGCCCCGGGACAGGGATCAACGAGCAGTACTTC
CASSPGTGINEQYF
>14|TRBJ1-1|-|TRBV9|-
TGTGCCAGCAGCGTACGGGGGGCGAGCACTGAAGCTTTCTTT
CASSVRGASTEAFF
>13|TRBJ2-7|-|TRBV18|once
TGTGCCAGCTCAGGCCCCGGGAGCTACGAGCAGTACTTC
CASSGPGSYEQYF